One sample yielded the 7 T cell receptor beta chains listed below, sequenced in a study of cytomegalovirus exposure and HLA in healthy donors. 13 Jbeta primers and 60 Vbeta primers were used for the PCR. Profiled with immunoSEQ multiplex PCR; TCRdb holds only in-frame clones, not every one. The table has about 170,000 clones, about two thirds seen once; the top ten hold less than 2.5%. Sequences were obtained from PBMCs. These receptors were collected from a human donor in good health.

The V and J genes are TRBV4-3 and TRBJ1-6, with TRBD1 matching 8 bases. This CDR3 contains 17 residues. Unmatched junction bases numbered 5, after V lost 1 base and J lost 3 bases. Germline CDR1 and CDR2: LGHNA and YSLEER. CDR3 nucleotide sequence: TGCGCCAGCAGCCAAGTCCGACAGGGGAACTATAATTCACCCCTCCACTTT. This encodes CASSQVRQGNYNSPLHF.

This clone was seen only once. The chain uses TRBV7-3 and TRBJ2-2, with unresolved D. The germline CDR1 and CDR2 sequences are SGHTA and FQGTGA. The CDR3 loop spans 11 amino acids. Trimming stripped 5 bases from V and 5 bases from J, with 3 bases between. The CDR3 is CASSLTGELFF. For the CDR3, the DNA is TGTGCCAGCAGCCTGACCGGGGAGCTGTTTTTT.

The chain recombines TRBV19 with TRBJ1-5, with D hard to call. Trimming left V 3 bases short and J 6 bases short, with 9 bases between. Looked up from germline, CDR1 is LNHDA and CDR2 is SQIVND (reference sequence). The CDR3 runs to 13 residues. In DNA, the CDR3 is TGTGCCAGTAGTATTCCCCCCGGTCAGCCCCAGCATTTT. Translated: CASSIPPGQPQHF.

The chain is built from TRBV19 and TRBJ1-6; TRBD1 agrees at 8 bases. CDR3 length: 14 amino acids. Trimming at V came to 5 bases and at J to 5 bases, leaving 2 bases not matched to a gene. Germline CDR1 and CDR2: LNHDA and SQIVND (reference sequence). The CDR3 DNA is TGTGCCAGTAGTCAGGGGGCGAATAATTCACCCCTCCACTTT. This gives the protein CASSQGANNSPLHF. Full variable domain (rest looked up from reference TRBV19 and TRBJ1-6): DGGITQSPKYLFRKEGQNVTLSCEQNLNHDAMYWYRQDPGQGLRLIYYSQIVNDFQKGDIAEGYSVSREKKESFPLTVTSAQKNPTAFYLCASSQGANNSPLHFGNGTRLTVT.

CDR3 nucleotides: TGTGCCAGCAGCGTTGCTAGCGGGGGAGGCTACGAGCAGTACTTC. Its protein product is CASSVASGGGYEQYF. The V and J genes are TRBV7-9 and TRBJ2-7; 10 nucleotides align to TRBD2. V was clipped by 5 bases and J by 3 bases; unmatched bases: 7. The CDR3 totals 15 residues. Germline V CDR1 and CDR2: SEHNR, FQNEAQ (reference sequence). Full variable domain (missing parts from reference TRBV7-9 and TRBJ2-7): DTGVSQNPRHKITKRGQNVTFRCDPISEHNRLYWYRQTLGQGPEFLTYFQNEAQLEKSRLLSDRFSAERPKGSFSTLEIQRTEQGDSAMYLCASSVASGGGYEQYFGPGTRLTVT.

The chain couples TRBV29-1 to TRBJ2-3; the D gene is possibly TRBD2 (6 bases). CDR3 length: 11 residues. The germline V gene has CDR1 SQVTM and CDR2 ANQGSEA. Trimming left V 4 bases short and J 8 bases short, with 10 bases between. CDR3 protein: CSVVGGRTQYF. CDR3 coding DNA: TGCAGCGTTGTTGGAGGGCGTACGCAGTATTTT.

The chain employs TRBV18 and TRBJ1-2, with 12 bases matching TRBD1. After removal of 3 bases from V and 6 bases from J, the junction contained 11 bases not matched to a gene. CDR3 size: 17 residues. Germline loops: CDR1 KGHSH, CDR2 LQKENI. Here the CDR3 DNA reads TGTGCCAGCTCACCGCAGGGACAGGGGGCACAAACCCATGGCTACACCTTC. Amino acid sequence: CASSPQGQGAQTHGYTF.